This record concerns one T cell receptor (beta chain) sequence. The data were taken from a study of shared clonotypes between healthy human individuals. The table came from immunoSEQ multiplex PCR; TCRdb's copy has only in-frame clones and leaves some out. The table has about 770,000 clones, 55% to 75% seen once. The ends lost 10 bases at V and 7 bases at J; junction bases unmatched: 16. CDR3 size: 15 residues. Germline CDR1 reads SNHLY; CDR2 reads FYNNEI. This rearrangement joins TRBV2 to TRBJ2-7; 10 positions agree with TRBD2. The source is a woman aged 25-40 years in good health. The material sequenced was memory CD4+ T cells sorted from blood. As for subset: CD45RA-negative fraction. The CDR3 protein is CATSPWASGRGEQYF. Written as DNA, the CDR3 is TGTGCCACCTCCCCTTGGGCTAGCGGGAGAGGAGAGCAGTACTTC.